This TCR beta chain was identified during a study of T cells in Graves' hyperthyroidism and ophthalmopathy. This clonotype was seen at least ten times. The antigen is undetermined. Study-wide findings and caveats: Stable hyperthyroidism was told apart from ophthalmopathy by a model built on 13 V-J features.

Researchers took RNA transcripts and amplified the TCR beta CDR3 regions from them. With the HTBI primer set, the TCR CDR3 went through a first round of RT-PCR. MiXCR, applied by TCRdb to the multiplex PCR reads, yields one record per CDR3 protein. The sample shows hundreds of thousands of distinct CDR3 sequences, more than 15% of them seen only once. The CDR3 has 10 amino acids. The V gene lost 7 bases and the J gene lost 8 bases, with 7 bases spanning the gap. CDR1 and CDR2 (germline): SNHLY, FYNNEI. The sequenced sample was blood. The TCR was taken from a woman aged 18-30 years with Graves' hyperthyroidism. V gene TRBV2 combines with J gene TRBJ2-3; D unclear. CDR3 sequence: CASNDGTQYF. As DNA, the CDR3 is TGTGCCAGCAATGATGGTACGCAGTATTTT.